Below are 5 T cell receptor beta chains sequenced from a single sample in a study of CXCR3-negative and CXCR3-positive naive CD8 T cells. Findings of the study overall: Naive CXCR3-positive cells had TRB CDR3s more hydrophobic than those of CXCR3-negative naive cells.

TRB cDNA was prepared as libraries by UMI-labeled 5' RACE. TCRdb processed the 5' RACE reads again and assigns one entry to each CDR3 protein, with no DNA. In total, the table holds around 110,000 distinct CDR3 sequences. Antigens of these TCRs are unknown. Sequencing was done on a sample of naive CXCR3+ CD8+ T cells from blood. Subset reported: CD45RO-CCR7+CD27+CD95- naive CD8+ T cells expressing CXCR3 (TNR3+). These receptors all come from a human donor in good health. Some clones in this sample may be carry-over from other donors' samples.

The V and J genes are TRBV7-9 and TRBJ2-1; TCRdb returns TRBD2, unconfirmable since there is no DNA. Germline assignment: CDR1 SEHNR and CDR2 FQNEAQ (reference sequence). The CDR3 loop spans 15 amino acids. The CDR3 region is CASSPPGGLAVTQFF.

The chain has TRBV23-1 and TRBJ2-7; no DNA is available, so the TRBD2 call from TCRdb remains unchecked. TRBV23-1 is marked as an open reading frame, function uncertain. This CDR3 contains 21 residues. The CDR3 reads CASSHSPGGLAGEPSSYEQYF.

CDR3 loop: CASSPFRQGDYGYTF. The genes are TRBV6-6 and TRBJ1-2; the TCRdb call, TRBD1, lacks DNA for checking. CDR3 size: 15 residues. Germline V gene lookup returns CDR1 MNHNY and CDR2 SVGAGI (reference sequence).

CDR3 protein: CASSQQGLPSYEQYF. The rearrangement joins TRBV5-6 to TRBJ2-7; TCRdb picks TRBD1, but there is no DNA to check that call. Germline V gene data show CDR1 as SGHDT and CDR2 as YYEEEE. The CDR3 covers 15 residues. Filled out from reference TRBV5-6 and TRBJ2-7, the complete variable domain reads DAGVTQSPTHLIKTRGQQVTLRCSPKSGHDTVSWYQQALGQGPQFIFQYYEEEERQRGNFPDRFSGHQFPNYSSELNVNALLLGDSALYLCASSQQGLPSYEQYFGPGTRLTVT.

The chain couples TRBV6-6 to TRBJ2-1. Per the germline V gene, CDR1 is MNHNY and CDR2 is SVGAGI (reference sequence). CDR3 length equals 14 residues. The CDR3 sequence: CASSYSIRDNEQFF.